This note documents a single TCR beta chain sequence. The CDR3 totals 14 residues. Per germline, CDR1 SGHTA and CDR2 FQGTGA. The germline V and J ends were trimmed by 5 bases and 5 bases, with 15 bases remaining between them. For TCR beta, libraries came from iRepertoire HTBI primers and Arm-PCR of CDR3 regions. TCRdb reprocessed the multiplex PCR reads with MiXCR, giving one entry per CDR3 protein. The sample lists around 450,000 distinct CDR3 sequences; around 16% were seen once. Described time point: newly diagnosed GD, antithyroid drugs for less than 3 months. PBMCs were the source of the RNA used for TCR sequencing. This sample was taken from a study of regulatory T cells in long-lasting Graves disease. In addition, the sample was reused for a study of T cells in Graves' hyperthyroidism and ophthalmopathy.

The receptor comes from a man aged 40-50 years with Graves disease. Material: peripheral blood mononuclear cells (PBMCs), obtained at new diagnosis, from a patient treated with antithyroid drugs. The V gene is TRBV7-3, the J gene TRBJ1-1; tentative D call: TRBD1 (5 bases). CDR3 nucleotide sequence: TGTGCCAGCAGCCAAACGCTTGGGGCGACTGAAGCTTTCTTT. Its protein is CASSQTLGATEAFF.